The TCR beta chain under discussion was sequenced for a study of cytomegalovirus exposure and HLA in healthy donors. Those who donated were healthy bone marrow donors. The count of this clone is one. Germline V gene sequence: CDR1 MNHNS, CDR2 SASEGT. V was clipped by 3 bases and J by 0 bases, with 17 bases between them. The CDR3 is 18 amino acids. In the PCR, 60 Vbeta and 13 Jbeta primers were used. The repertoire was sequenced with immunoSEQ multiplex PCR; TCRdb's copy has only in-frame clones and lacks some. The table has 150,000 to 200,000 clones, 80% to 90% seen once. The chain is built from TRBV6-1 and TRBJ2-2; tentative D call: TRBD1 (6 bases). The sequenced material came from PBMCs. This receptor was taken from a woman aged 18-29 years in good health and CMV-seronegative. Here the CDR3 reads CASSDISLWTANTGELFF. The CDR3 region has the DNA TGTGCCAGCAGTGATATCTCCCTATGGACAGCGAACACCGGGGAGCTGTTTTTT.